The following is a TCR beta chain sequence with its context. The antigen is unknown. The time point: proximal margin of the surgical specimen (macroscopically non-inflamed). Adults with ileal or ileocolonic Crohn's disease and an indication for resection were eligible. Repertoires were generated with immunoSEQ multiplex PCR, while TCRdb's copy carries only in-frame clones and drops some. The sample has 6,600 or so clones, 70% to 85% seen once. This specimen comes from a study of T cell repertoires in ileal Crohn's disease. Whole-study context: At surgery, under 40% of patients smoked, with median disease duration approximately 7.3 years.

General study points: Sorted CD8 T cells held more high-frequency clones than CD4. Endoscopic recurrence occurred in every patient whose clonality exceeded 26.8%.

This CDR3 has 14 residues. Trimming cost V 4 bases and J 0 bases; bases outside gene matches: 0. CDR1 is SGHRS, CDR2 YFSETQ, per germline. J is TRBJ2-2 and V is TRBV5-1; 7 bases agree with TRBD1. Sequenced material: ileal tissue. This receptor was obtained from an adult with Crohn's disease. The CDR3 here is CASSDRANTGELFF. CDR3 nucleotide sequence: TGCGCCAGCAGCGACAGGGCGAACACCGGGGAGCTGTTTTTT.